This record concerns one T cell receptor (beta chain) sequence. Libraries were prepared by immunoSEQ multiplex PCR; TCRdb keeps only in-frame clonotypes and omits some of them. In the table there are about 73,000 clones, 85% to 95% of which are singletons. The record originates from a study of technical replicates of blood from several donors. The origin of this receptor is a human donor in good health. The material sequenced was T cells isolated from PBMCs.

CDR3 in DNA: TGTGCCAGCAGCGTGTTAGACCCTAGCGGCCAAGAGACCCAGTACTTC. Translating it yields CASSVLDPSGQETQYF. V usage is TRBV7-9 and J usage is TRBJ2-5, with 7 bases aligning to TRBD2. The CDR3 runs to 16 residues. The V segment lost 5 bases and the J segment 1 base; nucleotides outside the gene matches: 10. In germline, CDR1 is SEHNR, CDR2 FQNEAQ (reference sequence).